This T cell receptor beta chain was sequenced in a study of a mutant IDH1 vaccine in newly diagnosed glioma. At the level of the study: Standard pretreatment was either radiotherapy, temozolomide, or, for most, radiochemotherapy with temozolomide.

Of note for this clone: Antigen specificity is unknown.

The time point was: week 35, safety follow-up. Every single dose of the vaccine, 300 ug of mutant IDH1 20-mer peptide, came with topical imiquimod. In every donor, the tumor was a new WHO grade 3 or 4 IDH1-mutant, ATRX-lost astrocytoma. The table came from immunoSEQ multiplex PCR; TCRdb's copy has only in-frame clones and leaves some out. The top ten clones hold roughly 4.3% of a sample with roughly 68,000 clones, under 85% of them seen once. The starting material was PBMCs, obtained from a glioma patient whose treatment included an IDH1 peptide vaccine. This sequence originates from a man in his fifties or sixties with glioma.

CDR3 sequence: CASSLVYNEQFF. In nucleotides, the CDR3 is TGTGCCAGCAGTTTAGTGTACAATGAGCAGTTCTTC. The chain is built from TRBV28 and TRBJ2-1, with D unclear. V lost 2 bases, J lost 4 bases, and 3 bases lay in between. CDR3 length equals 12 residues. In germline, CDR1 is MDHEN, CDR2 SYDVKM.